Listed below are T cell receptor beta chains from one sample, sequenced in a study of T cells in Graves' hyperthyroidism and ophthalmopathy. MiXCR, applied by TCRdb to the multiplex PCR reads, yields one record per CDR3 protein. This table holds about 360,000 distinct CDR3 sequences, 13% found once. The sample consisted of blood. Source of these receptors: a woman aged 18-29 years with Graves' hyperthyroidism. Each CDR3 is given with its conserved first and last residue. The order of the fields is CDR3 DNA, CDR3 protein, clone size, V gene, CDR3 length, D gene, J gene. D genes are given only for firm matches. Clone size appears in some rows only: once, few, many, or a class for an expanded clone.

DNA: TGTGCCAGCAGCATCTTAGACCGCGACTACCAAGAGACCCAGTACTTC
CDR3: CASSILDRDYQETQYF
size: few
V: TRBV5-6
length: 16
D: NA
J: TRBJ2-5

DNA: TGCGCCAGCAGCCTACTAGCCAATGAGCAGTTCTTC
CDR3: CASSLLANEQFF
size: many
V: TRBV5-1
length: 12
D: NA
J: TRBJ2-1

DNA: TGCGCCAGCAGCTCGGACTCTAACTCTGGAAACACCATGTATTTT
CDR3: CASSSDSNSGNTMYF
size: NA
V: TRBV4-1
length: 15
D: NA
J: TRBJ1-3

DNA: TGTGCCACCAGTGATGCCGGGACAGGGGGCTTAGAAAGCAATCAGCCCCAGCATTTT
CDR3: CATSDAGTGGLESNQPQHF
size: NA
V: TRBV24-1
length: 19
D: TRBD1
J: TRBJ1-5

DNA: TGTGCCACCAGTGAAGATAGGAATCAGCCCCAGCATTTT
CDR3: CATSEDRNQPQHF
size: many
V: TRBV24-1
length: 13
D: NA
J: TRBJ1-5

DNA: TGTGCCATCATGCGGCAGGGACTGTACAATGAGCAGTTCTTC
CDR3: CAIMRQGLYNEQFF
size: many
V: TRBV10-3
length: 14
D: NA
J: TRBJ2-1

DNA: TGTGCCAGCAGGCTGGGTCGGAATGAGCAGTTCTTC
CDR3: CASRLGRNEQFF
size: many
V: TRBV2
length: 12
D: NA
J: TRBJ2-1

DNA: TGTGCCAGCAGTAGGACTAGCGGGGGGGCCCACGGGGAGCTGTTTTTT
CDR3: CASSRTSGGAHGELFF
size: few
V: TRBV9
length: 16
D: TRBD2
J: TRBJ2-2

DNA: TGTGCCAGCAGCGCCGACTTGGCTGGCTCCTACAATGAGCAGTTCTTC
CDR3: CASSADLAGSYNEQFF
size: few
V: TRBV6-1
length: 16
D: NA
J: TRBJ2-1

DNA: TGCGCCAGCAGCTTGGCCTCCCAGGGGGCTTCCTACGAGCAGTACTTC
CDR3: CASSLASQGASYEQYF
size: many
V: TRBV5-1
length: 16
D: TRBD1
J: TRBJ2-7

DNA: TGTGCCAGCAGCCTACCGTCCTACGAGCAGTACTTC
CDR3: CASSLPSYEQYF
size: many
V: TRBV7-2
length: 12
D: NA
J: TRBJ2-7

DNA: TGTGCCAGCAGCCCCCGCCAAACTGGGACTGAAGCTTTCTTT
CDR3: CASSPRQTGTEAFF
size: many
V: TRBV5-8
length: 14
D: NA
J: TRBJ1-1

DNA: TGTGCCAGCAGGCAAGGTGTGAGGACTGAAGCTTTCTTT
CDR3: CASRQGVRTEAFF
size: many
V: TRBV14
length: 13
D: NA
J: TRBJ1-1

DNA: TGTGCCAGCAGTGAAGGACAGGCTTACTACAATGAGCAGTTCTTC
CDR3: CASSEGQAYYNEQFF
size: many
V: TRBV6-1
length: 15
D: NA
J: TRBJ2-1

DNA: TGTGCCGGCAGCCAAGAACAGCTAGCGGGAAGGGATACGCAGTATTTT
CDR3: CAGSQEQLAGRDTQYF
size: NA
V: TRBV3-1
length: 16
D: TRBD2
J: TRBJ2-3

DNA: TGTGCCAGCAGTGAAGTGGGAGGGGAGCTGTTTTTT
CDR3: CASSEVGGELFF
size: NA
V: TRBV6-1
length: 12
D: NA
J: TRBJ2-2

DNA: TGTGCCAGCAGCCCACTGGGGCGTAGGGCTTTCTTT
CDR3: CASSPLGRRAFF
size: NA
V: TRBV7-9
length: 12
D: NA
J: TRBJ1-1

DNA: TGCACCAGCAGTCAGGGGTTCTACGAGCAGTACTTC
CDR3: CTSSQGFYEQYF
size: NA
V: TRBV28
length: 12
D: NA
J: TRBJ2-7

DNA: TGCAGCGTTCAATCACGGATGTTGGAGACCCAGTACTTC
CDR3: CSVQSRMLETQYF
size: many
V: TRBV29-1
length: 13
D: NA
J: TRBJ2-5

DNA: TGTGCCAGCAGCTTAAGCGGGAACTACAAGCAGTACTTC
CDR3: CASSLSGNYKQYF
size: NA
V: TRBV7-9
length: 13
D: TRBD2
J: TRBJ2-7

DNA: TGTGCCAGCAAGCCGGGACGTACCCCGGCCGGGGAGCTGTTTTTT
CDR3: CASKPGRTPAGELFF
size: many
V: TRBV7-2
length: 15
D: NA
J: TRBJ2-2

DNA: TGTGCCACCAGTGACGGGCCCGGGGGTGAGCAGTTCTTC
CDR3: CATSDGPGGEQFF
size: many
V: TRBV24-1
length: 13
D: NA
J: TRBJ2-1

DNA: TGTGCCAGCAGTTTAAGCCTTATAGAGCGCGAGCAGTACTTC
CDR3: CASSLSLIEREQYF
size: many
V: TRBV27
length: 14
D: NA
J: TRBJ2-7

DNA: TGTGCCAGCAGCTTGGAAGGCTTCGCGGGAAGTTGGAATGAGCAGTTCTTC
CDR3: CASSLEGFAGSWNEQFF
size: many
V: TRBV5-5
length: 17
D: NA
J: TRBJ2-1

DNA: TGTGCCAGCAGCTTGGCTGAGGGGGCCGAGCAGTACTTC
CDR3: CASSLAEGAEQYF
size: NA
V: TRBV5-5
length: 13
D: TRBD1
J: TRBJ2-7

DNA: TGCAGTGCGCCCCGGCCTAGCGGTGGGGCCAACGTCCTGACTTTC
CDR3: CSAPRPSGGANVLTF
size: many
V: TRBV20-1
length: 15
D: TRBD2
J: TRBJ2-6

DNA: TGTGCCAGCAGCTTGCTAGGGGCCCCCTACGAGCAGTACTTC
CDR3: CASSLLGAPYEQYF
size: many
V: TRBV5-5
length: 14
D: NA
J: TRBJ2-7

DNA: TGTGCCAGTCATTCTCGACTCAATGAGCAGTTCTTC
CDR3: CASHSRLNEQFF
size: NA
V: TRBV2
length: 12
D: NA
J: TRBJ2-1

DNA: TGTGCCAGCAGCCAGGGACTATCGAACACTGAAGCTTTCTTT
CDR3: CASSQGLSNTEAFF
size: many
V: TRBV3-1
length: 14
D: NA
J: TRBJ1-1

DNA: TGTGCCAGCAGTTTAAGTAATCCGGGACAGGGCAGACTTGGCTACACCTTC
CDR3: CASSLSNPGQGRLGYTF
size: many
V: TRBV28
length: 17
D: TRBD1
J: TRBJ1-2

DNA: TGCGCCAGCAGCTTCCGAGATTTAAATGAAAAACTGTTTTTT
CDR3: CASSFRDLNEKLFF
size: NA
V: TRBV5-1
length: 14
D: NA
J: TRBJ1-4

DNA: TGTGCTAGCGCTCCGGGACCTGGTAGCACAGATACGCAGTATTTT
CDR3: CASAPGPGSTDTQYF
size: many
V: TRBV7-7
length: 15
D: NA
J: TRBJ2-3

DNA: TGTGCCAGCAGCTCTCTGATGTTGCGGGAGACCCAGTACTTC
CDR3: CASSSLMLRETQYF
size: many
V: TRBV7-9
length: 14
D: NA
J: TRBJ2-5

DNA: TGTGCCAGCACCGAGACCCTGAGCGGCTACGAGCAGTACTTC
CDR3: CASTETLSGYEQYF
size: many
V: TRBV28
length: 14
D: NA
J: TRBJ2-7

DNA: TGTGCCAGCAGGTGGGACTATCTCAAATCGAACACCGGGGAGCTGTTTTTT
CDR3: CASRWDYLKSNTGELFF
size: many
V: TRBV11-2
length: 17
D: TRBD2
J: TRBJ2-2

DNA: TGTGCCAGCAGTTTATTCCCGCCCGGTAGGAATTCACCCCTCCACTTT
CDR3: CASSLFPPGRNSPLHF
size: few
V: TRBV27
length: 16
D: NA
J: TRBJ1-6

DNA: TGTGCCAGCAGTAAGCTCGACAGCCGGAACACTGAAGCTTTCTTT
CDR3: CASSKLDSRNTEAFF
size: many
V: TRBV9
length: 15
D: NA
J: TRBJ1-1

DNA: TGTGCCAGCAGAGACAGGGGTTATAGTTACAATGAGCAGTTCTTC
CDR3: CASRDRGYSYNEQFF
size: few
V: TRBV6-1
length: 15
D: TRBD1
J: TRBJ2-1

DNA: TGTGCCAGTAGTACCCCAGGGTTACAAGAGACCCAGTACTTC
CDR3: CASSTPGLQETQYF
size: NA
V: TRBV19
length: 14
D: NA
J: TRBJ2-5

DNA: TGTGCCAGCGCTAAAGGGACAGGGGATGGCTACACCTTC
CDR3: CASAKGTGDGYTF
size: few
V: TRBV25-1
length: 13
D: TRBD1
J: TRBJ1-2

DNA: TGTGCCAGCAGGACCTCGGTAGCTGAAGCTTTCTTT
CDR3: CASRTSVAEAFF
size: few
V: TRBV27
length: 12
D: NA
J: TRBJ1-1

DNA: TGTGCCAGCAGAGAGGGGCAAGAGGCCTACGAGCAGTACTTC
CDR3: CASREGQEAYEQYF
size: many
V: TRBV2
length: 14
D: NA
J: TRBJ2-7

DNA: TGCAGTGCTTTCCCACCTAGCGGGGTCGCAGATACGCAGTATTTT
CDR3: CSAFPPSGVADTQYF
size: many
V: TRBV20-1
length: 15
D: TRBD2
J: TRBJ2-3

DNA: TGTGCCAGCAGGAGTTGGATGAGCACAGATACGCAGTATTTT
CDR3: CASRSWMSTDTQYF
size: many
V: TRBV27
length: 14
D: NA
J: TRBJ2-3

DNA: TGCGCCAGCAGTGGAGGGGCACTAGCGGGAAACTTGGGCGAGCAGTACTTC
CDR3: CASSGGALAGNLGEQYF
size: few
V: TRBV5-1
length: 17
D: TRBD2
J: TRBJ2-7

DNA: TGCAGTGCTAGATCTCGACAGGGGGCTTGGTATGGCTACACCTTC
CDR3: CSARSRQGAWYGYTF
size: NA
V: TRBV20-1
length: 15
D: TRBD1
J: TRBJ1-2

DNA: TGTGCCAGCAGCTTCAGACCTTTCAACACTGAAGCTTTCTTT
CDR3: CASSFRPFNTEAFF
size: many
V: TRBV7-8
length: 14
D: NA
J: TRBJ1-1

DNA: TGTGCCAGCAGCAAGGGGGTCGCTGAATTACAAGAGACCCAGTACTTC
CDR3: CASSKGVAELQETQYF
size: many
V: TRBV11-2
length: 16
D: NA
J: TRBJ2-5

DNA: TGTGCCAGCGCCCGAGGGGAGGGGGCACAACAGCCCCAGCATTTT
CDR3: CASARGEGAQQPQHF
size: few
V: TRBV6-1
length: 15
D: TRBD1
J: TRBJ1-5

DNA: TGTGCCAGCAGCTCCCTCCCGGACAGGGTTGCTGGGGCCAACGTCCTGACTTTC
CDR3: CASSSLPDRVAGANVLTF
size: NA
V: TRBV7-6
length: 18
D: TRBD1
J: TRBJ2-6

DNA: TGTGCCAGCAGAATAGCGAGCGGGGGTGGCAATGAGCAGTTCTTC
CDR3: CASRIASGGGNEQFF
size: many
V: TRBV27
length: 15
D: TRBD2
J: TRBJ2-1

DNA: TGTGCCAGCAGCTTGGGAGACAGGGGGAATGAAGCTTTCTTT
CDR3: CASSLGDRGNEAFF
size: many
V: TRBV5-4
length: 14
D: TRBD1
J: TRBJ1-1

DNA: TGCAGTGCTATCGCTAGGGCAAATTCACCCCTCCACTTT
CDR3: CSAIARANSPLHF
size: many
V: TRBV20-1
length: 13
D: NA
J: TRBJ1-6

DNA: TGTGCCAGCAGTTTAGTAGTCACGGCCTCCTACGAGCAGTACTTC
CDR3: CASSLVVTASYEQYF
size: many
V: TRBV28
length: 15
D: NA
J: TRBJ2-7

DNA: TGTGCCAGCCTCGGGGGCCGGGGTGTCGACAGGGTTCCGTTCTTC
CDR3: CASLGGRGVDRVPFF
size: many
V: TRBV6-1
length: 15
D: NA
J: TRBJ2-1

DNA: TGTGCCAGCAGCCCGGGGAAGACAGCCGAAGCTTTCTTT
CDR3: CASSPGKTAEAFF
size: few
V: TRBV11-2
length: 13
D: NA
J: TRBJ1-1

DNA: TGCAGTGCTAGTTCGGGACAGTTTAATTACGAGCAGTACTTC
CDR3: CSASSGQFNYEQYF
size: many
V: TRBV20-1
length: 14
D: TRBD1
J: TRBJ2-7